This T cell receptor (beta chain) was profiled in a study of blood T cell repertoires in COVID-19. Study in general: Sites across the United States, Italy and Spain contributed samples from acute and convalescent COVID-19.

In the authors' workflow: Quantification of nucleated cells was approximated via reference gene primer amplification. Profiling relied on immunoSEQ multiplex PCR, and the TCRdb table lists in-frame clones only, not all of them. V and J calls plus clone size are reproduced from that table; the DNA served to infer D and trimming. The sample lists under 200,000 clones; around 83% were seen once. The length of the CDR3 is 18 residues. J gave up 2 bases and V 2 bases, and 9 bases lay outside the gene matches. Germline loops: CDR1 MNHEY, CDR2 SVGEGT. This receptor was obtained from a man aged 70-80 years who had recovered from COVID-19. The chain joins TRBV6-2 or TRBV6-3 to TRBJ1-5; 10 nucleotides agree with TRBD1. Specimen: peripheral blood. Here the CDR3 reads CASSYAGQGVLGNQPQHF. The DNA of the CDR3 is TGTGCCAGCAGTTACGCCGGACAGGGGGTGTTGGGCAATCAGCCCCAGCATTTT.